The 27 T cell receptor beta chains below were found in one sample sequenced in a study of T-cell memory formation after mild COVID-19. In TCRdb, the 5' RACE reads were re-called with MiXCR into one record per CDR3 protein. The sample has a few hundred thousand distinct CDR3 sequences, around 8% seen once; the top ten hold 22%. The specimen was PBMCs or a T cell subset sorted from them (not recorded which). These receptors originate from a man aged 18 to 29 who had mild COVID-19 (a few samples of this study predate the infection). Cell type and time point are not known.

This clonotype was detected ten times or more. The chain uses TRBV9 and TRBJ2-3; TRBD2 is a possible D gene (5 bases). Between the trimmed V and J ends, which lost 4 bases and 5 bases, there was a span of 17 bases. The CDR3 has 15 amino acids. Germline V CDR1 and CDR2: SGDLS, YYNGEE. For the CDR3, the DNA is TGTGCCAGCAGCTCCCCCTCGAGGGAATTAGATACGCAGTATTTT. It codes for CASSSPSRELDTQYF.

This clonotype was observed at least ten times. The chain recombines TRBV28 with TRBJ2-5, with 11 bases lining up with TRBD2. Germline CDR1 and CDR2: MDHEN and SYDVKM. After removal of 6 bases from V and 0 bases from J, the junction contained 3 bases not matched to a gene. This CDR3 is built from 15 residues. The DNA of the CDR3 is TGTGCCAGCAGACCGACTAGCGGGGACCAAGAGACCCAGTACTTC. Its translation: CASRPTSGDQETQYF.

This clonotype has more than one count but fewer than ten. V gene TRBV20-1 combines with J gene TRBJ1-3; 7 bases align to TRBD1. Per germline, CDR1 DFQATT and CDR2 SNEGSKA (reference sequence). The CDR3 covers 14 residues. V was clipped by 1 base and J by 7 bases; unmatched bases: 7. The CDR3: CSARGQGNRNTIYF. CDR3 DNA: TGCAGTGCTAGAGGACAGGGAAATCGTAACACCATATATTTT.

This clonotype was found a few times. The CDR3 region is CASNPAGRVYEQYV. As DNA, the CDR3 is TGTGCCAGCAACCCAGCGGGCAGAGTATACGAGCAGTACGTC. The chain is built from TRBV5-6 and TRBJ2-7; tentative D call: TRBD2 (6 bases). The CDR3 length is 14 residues. Germline CDR1 is SGHDT and CDR2 is YYEEEE. The germline V and J ends were trimmed by 6 bases and 4 bases, with 17 bases remaining between them.

This chain uses TRBV12-3 or TRBV12-4 with TRBJ1-2, with 9 bases matching TRBD1. The CDR3 is made up of 13 amino acids. Trimming at V came to 6 bases and at J to 8 bases, leaving 7 bases not matched to a gene. The CDR3 reads CASRKQGARGYTF. CDR3 nucleotides: TGTGCCAGCAGAAAACAGGGGGCTCGGGGCTACACCTTC.

Relative to its sample, this clonotype is medium-sized (0.01 to 0.1%). This rearrangement joins TRBV12-3 or TRBV12-4 to TRBJ1-2; D ambiguous. The CDR3 sequence is 13 residues long. Trimming left V 4 bases short and J 7 bases short, with 13 bases between. In nucleotides, the CDR3 is TGTGCCAGCAGTTCCAATGGTTTCGGTGGCTACACCTTC. This gives the protein CASSSNGFGGYTF.

The CDR3 coding sequence is TGCGCCAGCAGCCAAGGGGCAGGAATAGCCCTTAATGAAAAACTGTTTTTT. Residues: CASSQGAGIALNEKLFF. V gene TRBV4-1 combines with J gene TRBJ1-4; no clear D gene. Germline V gives CDR1 MGHRA, CDR2 YSYEKL. The CDR3 is 17 amino acids. V was cut by 1 base and J by 4 bases, with 16 bases left in between.

This clonotype was recorded a few times. This chain uses TRBV27 with TRBJ1-1; a possible D gene is TRBD1 (5 bases). Germline CDR1 and CDR2: MNHEY and SMNVEV (reference sequence). The CDR3 has 15 amino acids. The V end lost 5 bases, the J end lost 5 bases, and 18 bases lay between the germline ends. The CDR3 nucleotides read TGTGCCAGCAGTGCCCCCCGAGGGGCGCAAACTGAAGCTTTCTTT. It encodes CASSAPRGAQTEAFF.

CDR3 sequence reads: CASSDPGQDHSFF. CDR3 in DNA: TGCGCCAGCAGCGACCCGGGACAGGACCATTCTTTCTTT. The rearrangement uses TRBV5-1 and TRBJ1-1; 8 nucleotides align to TRBD1. Looked up from germline, CDR1 is SGHRS and CDR2 is YFSETQ. The CDR3 covers 13 residues. Trimming at V came to 4 bases and at J to 12 bases, leaving 11 bases not matched to a gene.

This clonotype was seen at least ten times. The chain links TRBV20-1 to TRBJ2-1; D gene uncertain. This CDR3 spans 14 amino acids. V was trimmed by 3 bases and J by 5 bases, leaving 14 bases between them. Germline V gives CDR1 DFQATT, CDR2 SNEGSKA (reference sequence). CDR3 DNA sequence: TGCAGTGCTAGGATTGGGCCTCACGACAATGAGCAGTTCTTC. Protein sequence: CSARIGPHDNEQFF.

This clonotype showed up just a few times. The rearrangement links TRBV5-1 to TRBJ2-5; D is ambiguous. The CDR3 spans 12 residues. Germline V gives CDR1 SGHRS, CDR2 YFSETQ. Between the trimmed V and J ends, which lost 1 base and 4 bases, there was a span of 5 bases. This CDR3 reads CASSLMTETQYF. Here the CDR3 DNA reads TGCGCCAGCAGCTTGATGACAGAGACCCAGTACTTC. The variable domain in full, with the rest retrieved from reference TRBV5-1 and TRBJ2-5, is KAGVTQTPRYLIKTRGQQVTLSCSPISGHRSVSWYQQTPGQGLQFLFEYFSETQRNKGNFPGRFSGRQFSNSRSEMNVSTLELGDSALYLCASSLMTETQYFGPGTRLLVL.

The rearrangement joins TRBV5-6 to TRBJ2-7; 9 bases map to TRBD1. V lost 4 bases to trimming and J lost 3 bases; unmatched junction nucleotides: 5. This CDR3 comprises 14 residues. The germline V gene encodes CDR1 SGHDT and CDR2 YYEEEE. The CDR3 DNA reads TGTGCCAGCAGCCGGGACAGGGCAAACTACGAGCAGTACGTC. Its translation is CASSRDRANYEQYV.

This clonotype was found many times. This chain links TRBV5-5 with TRBJ2-5; tentative D call: TRBD2 (5 bases). Per the germline V gene, CDR1 is SGHKS and CDR2 is YYEKEE (reference sequence). The CDR3 has 13 residues. The V and J ends lost 6 bases and 5 bases respectively, with 14 bases between them. CDR3 DNA: TGTGCCAGCACCTACGGTGTAGCGGAGACCCAGTACTTC. It codes for CASTYGVAETQYF.

This clonotype occurred many times. The rearrangement joins TRBV7-9 to TRBJ2-5, with D maybe TRBD2 (6 bases). This CDR3 has 13 residues. Germline-derived CDR1 and CDR2 are SEHNR and FQNEAQ (reference sequence). V lost 4 bases and J 3 bases, leaving 9 bases between the germline ends. CDR3 sequence (DNA): TGTGCCAGCAGCTGGGGCGGGGAAGAGACCCAGTACTTC. The encoded protein is CASSWGGEETQYF.

The chain is built from TRBV24-1 and TRBJ2-5; 9 nucleotides agree with TRBD2. The germline CDR1 and CDR2 sequences are KGHDR and SFDVKD. With V trimmed by 6 bases and J by 2 bases, 3 bases remained unmatched. This CDR3 comprises 14 residues. Written as DNA, the CDR3 is TGTGCCACCAGTCGGGCGGGGGGGCAAGAGACCCAGTACTTC. Residues: CATSRAGGQETQYF.

Many counts were recorded for this clonotype. The chain links TRBV20-1 to TRBJ1-1; D perhaps matches TRBD1 (5 bases). V was clipped by 5 bases and J by 5 bases, with 21 bases between them. This CDR3 spans 15 amino acids. The germline CDR1 and CDR2 sequences are DFQATT and SNEGSKA (reference sequence). The CDR3 nucleotides read TGCAGTGCTCCTAGATTGGGGCGCTGGGATACTGAAGCTTTCTTT. This gives the protein CSAPRLGRWDTEAFF.

The chain combines TRBV15 with TRBJ2-5; D not certain. Germline CDR1 reads LNHNV; CDR2 reads YYDKDF (reference sequence). Trimming removed 0 bases at V and 2 bases at J, with 7 bases between. The CDR3 sequence is 14 residues long. The CDR3 loop is CATSRDQFQETQYF. CDR3 in DNA: TGTGCCACCAGCAGAGACCAGTTTCAAGAGACCCAGTACTTC.

This clonotype was picked up many times. The rearrangement links TRBV12-3 or TRBV12-4 to TRBJ1-5; possible D gene TRBD1, 5 bases. Trimming removed 3 bases at V and 2 bases at J, with 26 bases between. The CDR3 loop spans 20 amino acids. The CDR3 here is CASSFGRWQGGEFGNQPQHF. The CDR3 bases are TGTGCCAGCAGTTTTGGTCGGTGGCAGGGAGGCGAGTTTGGCAATCAGCCCCAGCATTTT.

The chain uses TRBV30 and TRBJ2-7; TRBD2 matches 7 bases. Germline V gene lookup returns CDR1 GTSNPN and CDR2 SVGIG (reference sequence). V was clipped by 4 bases and J by 6 bases; unmatched bases: 9. The CDR3 consists of 13 residues. The CDR3 nucleotides read TGTGCCTGGAACCGGGACGGGGGGTCCGAGCAGTACTTC. This gives the protein CAWNRDGGSEQYF.

This clonotype was found a few times. The chain has TRBV11-1 and TRBJ1-1, with D perhaps TRBD1 (5 bases). V lost 2 bases, J lost 5 bases, and 18 bases lay in between. The germline gives CDR1 SGHAT, CDR2 FQDESV (reference sequence). CDR3 length equals 16 residues. The CDR3 nucleotides are TGTGCCAGCAGCTTACCCCGGAGGGGCCCGTGGACTGAAGCTTTCTTT. Residues: CASSLPRRGPWTEAFF.

V is TRBV19 and J is TRBJ1-2; D not certain. CDR3 length equals 14 residues. Trimming left V 5 bases short and J 4 bases short, with 14 bases between. Germline lookup yields CDR1 LNHDA and CDR2 SQIVND (reference sequence). The CDR3 bases are TGTGCCAGTAGTGCCCCCGACCGGGCCTATGGCTACACCTTC. Residues: CASSAPDRAYGYTF.

This clonotype has more than one count but fewer than ten. The chain couples TRBV11-2 to TRBJ1-4, with D possibly TRBD1 on 5 matching bases. The germline V gene has CDR1 SGHAT and CDR2 FQNNGV. Trimming shortened V by 4 bases and J by 5 bases, and 11 bases separated the two germline ends. CDR3 size: 14 residues. The CDR3 spells CASSSRQPNEKLFF. CDR3 DNA: TGTGCCAGCAGCTCCCGACAGCCAAATGAAAAACTGTTTTTT.

The rearrangement joins TRBV5-1 to TRBJ2-3; 14 nucleotides line up with TRBD2. The CDR3 length is 16 residues. J lost 4 bases, V lost 4 bases, and 5 bases had no gene match. The germline CDR1 and CDR2 sequences are SGHRS and YFSETQ. CDR3 DNA sequence: TGCGCCAGCAGCGGACTAGCGGGGGGCCGTCCAGATACGCAGTATTTT. Its protein is CASSGLAGGRPDTQYF.

This clonotype was seen a handful of times. The chain uses TRBV5-1 and TRBJ1-6, with D unresolved. This CDR3 has 12 amino acids. The V end lost 3 bases, the J end lost 8 bases, and 6 bases lay between the germline ends. The V gene's germline CDR1 is SGHRS and CDR2 YFSETQ. The CDR3 DNA reads as TGCGCCAGCAGCTGGCCTGATTCACCCCTCCACTTT. Protein product: CASSWPDSPLHF.

This clonotype was counted ten times or more. This sequence joins TRBV7-2 and TRBJ1-5, with TRBD1 matching over 10 bases. V shed 7 bases, J shed 7 bases, and the junction held 7 bases outside the gene matches. Germline V gives CDR1 SGHTA, CDR2 FQGNSA. The CDR3 sequence is 14 residues long. The CDR3, as DNA: TGTGCCAGCAACCCGACAGGGGGCGGACAGCCCCAGCATTTT. Protein: CASNPTGGGQPQHF.

This clonotype was seen ten or more times. J is TRBJ1-2 and V is TRBV6-5, with D possibly TRBD1 on 6 matching bases. The CDR3 runs 13 residues. Per germline, CDR1 MNHEY and CDR2 SVGAGI. V was shortened by 0 bases and J by 7 bases, with 9 bases between the two germline ends. The CDR3 reads CASSYSRGRGYTF. In DNA, the CDR3 is TGTGCCAGCAGTTACTCCAGGGGCCGTGGCTACACCTTC.

This clonotype has more than one count but fewer than ten. The chain recombines TRBV18 with TRBJ2-3; tentative D call: TRBD1 (6 bases). The V end lost 2 bases, the J end lost 2 bases, and 8 bases lay between the germline ends. The CDR3 length is 14 residues. The germline gives CDR1 KGHSH, CDR2 LQKENI. The CDR3 protein is CASSPRTATDTQYF. CDR3 bases: TGTGCCAGCTCACCAAGGACAGCCACAGATACGCAGTATTTT.